This note documents a single TCR beta chain sequence. The antigen is not known. The repertoire was sequenced with immunoSEQ multiplex PCR; TCRdb's copy has only in-frame clones and lacks some. The sample includes roughly 1 million clones, about 80% of them seen just once. These data are taken from a study of shared clonotypes between healthy human individuals. Whole-study findings and limits: Relative to their counterparts shared across all four donors, non-shared clonotypes exhibited diminished generation probabilities.

The germline V gene encodes CDR1 GTSNPN and CDR2 SVGIG (reference sequence). The CDR3 covers 11 residues. Trimming removed 3 bases from V and 5 bases from J, with 8 bases in between. The V and J genes are TRBV30 and TRBJ2-7; no clear D gene. Sample: memory CD4+ T cells sorted from blood. Documented subset: CD45RA-negative fraction. The TCR originated in a man younger than 35 in good health. CDR3 in amino acids: CAWSRRDEQYF. In DNA, the CDR3 is TGTGCCTGGAGCCGACGGGACGAGCAGTACTTC.